The 27 T cell receptor beta chains reported below all come from one sample, sequenced in a study of shared clonotypes between healthy human individuals. Produced via immunoSEQ multiplex PCR; TCRdb's table is partial and in-frame only. The sample holds about 1.1 million clones, approximately 80% seen once. Sample: memory CD4+ T cells from PBMCs. Described subset: CD45RA-negative fraction. These TCRs come from a man between 18 and 29 years old in good health. Some clones in this sample may be carry-over from other donors' samples.

This clone was detected a few times. This sequence joins TRBV2 and TRBJ1-1; no reliable D call. Trimming took off 0 bases at V and 4 bases at J, with 6 bases between the two ends. This CDR3 has 13 amino acids. Looked up from germline, CDR1 is SNHLY and CDR2 is FYNNEI. The CDR3 DNA is TGTGCCAGCAGTGAAGCGTTCGGCACTGAAGCTTTCTTT. It specifies CASSEAFGTEAFF.

The chain recombines TRBV5-1 with TRBJ2-7; possible D gene TRBD1, 5 bases. V lost 1 base, J lost 4 bases, and 12 bases lay in between. The CDR3 is 14 residues long. The germline V gene has CDR1 SGHRS and CDR2 YFSETQ. Written as DNA, the CDR3 is TGCGCCAGCAGCTTGCGCCAGGGCCAATACGAGCAGTACTTC. The encoded protein is CASSLRQGQYEQYF.

This chain links TRBV2 with TRBJ2-1; 10 bases map to TRBD2. Trimming cost V 5 bases and J 6 bases; bases outside gene matches: 7. The CDR3 extends over 15 amino acids. Germline V gives CDR1 SNHLY, CDR2 FYNNEI. The CDR3: CASSLLAGIGNEQFF. CDR3 DNA: TGTGCCAGCAGTCTACTAGCGGGAATAGGCAATGAGCAGTTCTTC.

This chain links TRBV27 with TRBJ1-2; 7 bases are a match to TRBD1. V trimming: 5 bases; J trimming: 5 bases; junction bases outside the gene matches: 17. The CDR3 extends over 17 amino acids. Germline CDR1 MNHEY, CDR2 SMNVEV (reference sequence). CDR3 in amino acids: CASSPLRDRHRRYGYTF. CDR3 DNA sequence: TGTGCCAGCAGTCCCCTGCGGGACAGACACAGAAGGTATGGCTACACCTTC.

This chain links TRBV7-9 with TRBJ2-1; the D gene is possibly TRBD1 (5 bases). Germline V lookup: CDR1 SEHNR, CDR2 FQNEAQ (reference sequence). Deletions cut 5 bases from V and 0 bases from J, with 23 bases between. The CDR3 sequence is 19 residues long. This CDR3 is CASSPPTRAHLSSYNEQFF. As DNA, the CDR3 is TGTGCCAGCAGCCCACCCACCAGGGCCCATCTGAGCTCCTACAATGAGCAGTTCTTC.

This chain joins TRBV14 and TRBJ1-1, with D possibly being TRBD1 (5 bases). V was clipped by 4 bases and J by 0 bases, with 18 bases between them. Per germline, CDR1 SGHDN and CDR2 FVKESK. This CDR3 has 17 residues. CDR3 sequence reads: CASSLRVPGRMNTEAFF. Here the CDR3 DNA reads TGTGCCAGCAGCCTAAGAGTCCCAGGGCGTATGAACACTGAAGCTTTCTTT.

Of note for this clone: In the same sample, other DNA sequences code for this CDR3. The chain is built from TRBV7-3 and TRBJ1-1, with TRBD1 as a possible D gene (5 bases). V was shortened by 2 bases and J by 5 bases, with 9 bases between the two germline ends. The CDR3 has 13 residues. Germline-derived CDR1 and CDR2 are SGHTA and FQGTGA. The CDR3 loop is CASSLGGGTEAFF. The CDR3 DNA reads TGTGCCAGCAGCTTAGGGGGAGGAACTGAAGCTTTCTTT.

Points on this clone: Other DNA sequences of this sample code for an identical CDR3. The chain joins TRBV5-6 to TRBJ2-5; the D gene could be TRBD1 or TRBD2 (6 bases each). This CDR3 is 14 amino acids long. V lost 1 base and J 5 bases, leaving 12 bases between the germline ends. Looked up from germline, CDR1 is SGHDT and CDR2 is YYEEEE. For the CDR3, the DNA is TGTGCCAGCAGCTTGTCGGGGGCTCGGGAGACCCAGTACTTC. It yields the protein CASSLSGARETQYF. Full variable domain (outside the CDR3, taken from reference TRBV5-6 and TRBJ2-5): DAGVTQSPTHLIKTRGQQVTLRCSPKSGHDTVSWYQQALGQGPQFIFQYYEEEERQRGNFPDRFSGHQFPNYSSELNVNALLLGDSALYLCASSLSGARETQYFGPGTRLLVL.

The sample holds one count of this clone. This chain uses TRBV6-5 with TRBJ2-1, with D perhaps matching TRBD1 (6 bases). Germline CDR1 reads MNHEY; CDR2 reads SVGAGI. This CDR3 region has 15 residues. V gave up 4 bases and J gave up 9 bases, with 19 bases separating them. CDR3 residues: CASSSNPGTFLEQFF. CDR3 DNA: TGTGCCAGCAGTTCAAACCCCGGGACATTTCTTGAGCAGTTCTTC.

This chain uses TRBV28 with TRBJ1-2; D gene uncertain. V was pared by 3 bases and J by 4 bases, with 9 bases between. Germline CDR1 MDHEN, CDR2 SYDVKM. The CDR3 has 13 residues. The CDR3 spells CASSLSGSYGYTF. CDR3 DNA sequence: TGTGCCAGCAGTTTGTCGGGGAGCTATGGCTACACCTTC.

This sequence joins TRBV4-1 and TRBJ1-2; a weak D match, TRBD1 (6 bases). Per germline, CDR1 MGHRA and CDR2 YSYEKL. The CDR3 consists of 18 residues. The germline V and J ends were trimmed by 0 bases and 1 base, with 18 bases remaining between them. CDR3: CASSQDPLGTLVNYGYTF. In DNA, the CDR3 is TGCGCCAGCAGCCAAGATCCCCTCGGGACACTCGTTAACTATGGCTACACCTTC.

This chain links TRBV5-4 with TRBJ2-2; D gene uncertain. Germline V gene lookup returns CDR1 SGHNT and CDR2 YYREEE (reference sequence). V lost 2 bases, J lost 6 bases, and 8 bases lay in between. The CDR3 sequence is 13 residues long. DNA of the CDR3: TGTGCCAGCAGCTTTAGGGTAGCCGGGGAGCTGTTTTTT. Its protein is CASSFRVAGELFF.

This rearrangement joins TRBV5-6 to TRBJ1-3; D might be TRBD1 (5 bases). Trimming took off 7 bases at V and 4 bases at J, with 15 bases between the two ends. The CDR3 has 14 amino acids. Looked up from germline, CDR1 is SGHDT and CDR2 is YYEEEE. CDR3 sequence (DNA): TGTGCCAGCGGCCGGCGAGGGGCCGGAAACACCATATATTTT. The encoded protein is CASGRRGAGNTIYF.

This clone has just a few counts. J is TRBJ2-1 and V is TRBV10-3, with 13 bases matching TRBD2. The CDR3 is made up of 19 amino acids. The germline CDR1 and CDR2 sequences are ENHRY and SYGVKD. Trimming cost V 4 bases and J 7 bases; bases outside gene matches: 16. The CDR3 protein is CAISVGGTSGTRVRNEQFF. In DNA, the CDR3 is TGTGCCATCAGTGTTGGGGGGACTAGCGGGACTAGGGTTCGAAATGAGCAGTTCTTC.

The rearrangement joins TRBV7-7 to TRBJ2-3; 15 bases are shared with TRBD2. V was clipped by 5 bases and J by 5 bases; unmatched bases: 2. This CDR3 is built from 15 residues. Germline V gives CDR1 SSHAT, CDR2 FNYEAQ (reference sequence). CDR3 in DNA: TGTGCCAGCAGCCCGGGACTAGCGGGAGGAGATACGCAGTATTTT. This codes for CASSPGLAGGDTQYF.

With respect to this clone: A far larger clone is a single base away, which makes a read error likely. The genes are TRBV2 and TRBJ2-3; 7 positions match TRBD1. CDR1 is SNHLY, CDR2 FYNNEI, per germline. With 5 bases clipped from V and 3 bases from J, the junction kept 2 bases outside the gene matches. This CDR3 is 13 amino acids long. CDR3 amino acids: CASSRDRTDTQYF. CDR3 in DNA: TGTGCCAGCAGTCGGGACAGAACAGATACGCAGTATTTT.

This chain connects TRBV7-7 to TRBJ2-3; 7 positions agree with TRBD2. Germline-derived CDR1 and CDR2 are SSHAT and FNYEAQ (reference sequence). The CDR3 covers 14 residues. Trimming cost V 3 bases and J 3 bases; bases outside gene matches: 3. The CDR3 DNA sequence: TGTGCCAGCAGCTTGACTAGCTTAACAGATACGCAGTATTTT. Its protein product is CASSLTSLTDTQYF. Variable domain in full (rest from reference TRBV7-7 and TRBJ2-3): GAGVSQSPRYKVTKRGQDVTLRCDPISSHATLYWYQQALGQGPEFLTYFNYEAQPDKSGLPSDRFSAERPEGSISTLTIQRTEQRDSAMYRCASSLTSLTDTQYFGPGTRLTVL.

The rearrangement links TRBV10-3 to TRBJ1-1; D is unclear. The CDR3 covers 11 residues. Germline assignment: CDR1 ENHRY and CDR2 SYGVKD. V was clipped by 6 bases and J by 5 bases, with 7 bases between them. The CDR3 DNA follows: TGTGCCATCAGCGAGGTAACTGAAGCTTTCTTT. This sequence encodes CAISEVTEAFF.

The V call is TRBV9, the J call TRBJ1-2; 7 bases match TRBD1. Trimming removed 3 bases from V and 1 base from J; junction bases left unmatched: 6. The CDR3 runs 15 residues. Germline lookup yields CDR1 SGDLS and CDR2 YYNGEE. The CDR3 loop is CASSARDSINYGYTF. The CDR3 bases are TGTGCCAGCAGCGCTCGGGACAGTATTAACTATGGCTACACCTTC. The whole variable domain, remainder taken from reference TRBV9 and TRBJ1-2, is DSGVTQTPKHLITATGQRVTLRCSPRSGDLSVYWYQQSLDQGLQFLIQYYNGEERAKGNILERFSAQQFPDLHSELNLSSLELGDSALYFCASSARDSINYGYTFGSGTRLTVV.

The V gene is TRBV5-1, the J gene TRBJ1-5; D is possibly TRBD1 (6 bases). Germline CDR1 and CDR2: SGHRS and YFSETQ. CDR3 length: 15 amino acids. V was cut by 1 base and J by 9 bases, with 17 bases left in between. Written as DNA, the CDR3 is TGCGCCAGCAGCTTGCAAGGGGGAGGGGGGATGCCCCAGCATTTT. Translating it yields CASSLQGGGGMPQHF.

Only a few counts were recorded for this clone. This chain uses TRBV5-1 with TRBJ2-1; TRBD2 might be the D (5 bases). This CDR3 is built from 15 residues. Trimming removed 5 bases at V and 0 bases at J, with 12 bases between. CDR1 and CDR2 (germline): SGHRS, YFSETQ. The CDR3 reads CASRLRTYSYNEQFF. The DNA for the CDR3 is TGCGCCAGCAGGCTAAGGACTTACTCCTACAATGAGCAGTTCTTC.

This clone was detected a few times. V and J are TRBV16 and TRBJ1-1; the D gene is possibly TRBD1 (5 bases). V shed 0 bases and J shed 1 base, with 9 bases lying between them. CDR1 is KGHSY and CDR2 is FQNENV in the germline V gene. The CDR3 has 15 amino acids. CDR3 region: CASSQSGEGNTEAFF. The CDR3 DNA sequence: TGTGCCAGCAGCCAATCGGGGGAGGGGAACACTGAAGCTTTCTTT.

This clone was counted between two and nine times. The gene calls are TRBV5-4 and TRBJ2-7; a weak D match, TRBD1 (6 bases). V lost 4 bases, J lost 2 bases, and 16 bases lay in between. Germline loops: CDR1 SGHNT, CDR2 YYREEE (reference sequence). The CDR3 consists of 15 residues. The CDR3 region has the DNA TGTGCCAGCAGCGTATCGGGACATGGGGCCTACGAGCAGTACTTC. Amino acid sequence: CASSVSGHGAYEQYF.

The gene calls are TRBV6-5 and TRBJ1-3; 7 nucleotides match TRBD1. Germline assignment: CDR1 MNHEY and CDR2 SVGAGI. There are 14 residues in the CDR3. V trimming: 7 bases; J trimming: 6 bases; junction bases outside the gene matches: 9. The CDR3 bases are TGTGCCAGCACCCTGACAGGGAGAGTAAACACCATATATTTT. It specifies CASTLTGRVNTIYF.

This clone has only one observation. The rearrangement joins TRBV5-1 to TRBJ2-7, with no clear D. V shed 5 bases and J shed 2 bases, with 11 bases lying between them. Germline-derived CDR1 and CDR2 are SGHRS and YFSETQ. There are 13 residues in the CDR3. Here the CDR3 reads CASSRLDPYEQYF. In nucleotides, the CDR3 is TGCGCCAGCAGTCGGCTAGATCCCTACGAGCAGTACTTC.

This clone has only one observation. The V and J genes are TRBV28 and TRBJ2-1; D might be TRBD1 (6 bases). Per germline, CDR1 MDHEN and CDR2 SYDVKM. V dropped 2 bases and J dropped 4 bases, with 12 bases sitting between them. CDR3 size: 15 residues. CDR3 loop: CASSLVGARYNEQFF. For the CDR3, the DNA is TGTGCCAGCAGTTTAGTGGGGGCGCGGTACAATGAGCAGTTCTTC.

CDR3 region: CASERENRYEQYF. The CDR3 bases are TGTGCCAGCGAGCGGGAGAACAGGTACGAGCAGTACTTC. The chain recombines TRBV7-9 with TRBJ2-7; 8 bases align to TRBD2. The V gene end was trimmed by 8 bases and the J gene end by 4 bases; junction bases not matched to a gene: 7. The CDR3 extends over 13 amino acids. Germline V CDR1 and CDR2: SEHNR, FQNEAQ (reference sequence).